These 26 T cell receptor beta chains were all obtained from the same sample, sequenced in a study of shared clonotypes between healthy human individuals (dated by TCRdb to about 2020). CD8 naive samples were obtained by positive selection for CCR7 among CD45RO-negative cells, yielding a CD45RA+CCR7+ population from which TemRA cells were excluded. Libraries were constructed by the immunoSEQ multiplex PCR assay. Drawn from immuneACCESS, this table holds only the in-frame rearrangements with V and J called that TCRdb kept. Clones are partly lost; checked studies trace under half to an unresolved V gene and leave the rest unexplained. Recorded for this sample are millions of clones; about 92% of them occurred a single time. Under 2% of the sample comes from the top ten. The material sequenced was naive CD8+ T cells from PBMCs. In light of the paper, this sample's cell subset or site label describes: CD45RA+CCR7+. These receptors were collected from a man aged 18 to 29 in good health. Some clones in this sample may be carry-over from other donors' samples.

This clone has a single count. V and J are TRBV9 and TRBJ1-1; 11 bases are shared with TRBD1. The CDR3 loop spans 13 amino acids. Germline V lookup: CDR1 SGDLS, CDR2 YYNGEE. Trimming removed 3 bases from V and 6 bases from J; junction bases left unmatched: 1. DNA of the CDR3: TGTGCCAGCAGCGCGGGACAGGGGGCTGAAGCTTTCTTT. The encoded protein is CASSAGQGAEAFF.

V usage is TRBV7-9 and J usage is TRBJ2-7; D unclear. V lost 5 bases and J 2 bases, leaving 13 bases between the germline ends. CDR1 is SEHNR, CDR2 FQNEAQ, per germline (reference sequence). CDR3 size: 14 residues. CDR3: CASSRVTETYEQYF. As DNA, the CDR3 is TGTGCCAGCAGCCGCGTGACCGAGACCTACGAGCAGTACTTC.

The V gene is TRBV10-3, the J gene TRBJ1-2; TRBD1 is a possible D gene (6 bases). The V gene lost 0 bases and the J gene lost 2 bases, with 22 bases spanning the gap. CDR1 and CDR2 (germline): ENHRY, SYGVKD. This CDR3 has 19 amino acids. In DNA form, the CDR3 reads TGTGCCATCAGTGAGTCGCTTGATGTACGCGGGGGGCAGAACTATGGCTACACCTTC. It yields the protein CAISESLDVRGGQNYGYTF.

Concerning this clone itself: Other DNA sequences from this sample encode an identical CDR3 as well. CDR3 coding DNA: TGTGCCTGGAGTGCAGGTATAGAAGCTTTCTTT. Protein sequence: CAWSAGIEAFF. The rearrangement uses TRBV30 and TRBJ1-1; D gene uncertain. Between the trimmed V and J ends, which lost 1 base and 8 bases, there was a span of 8 bases. The germline V gene encodes CDR1 GTSNPN and CDR2 SVGIG (reference sequence). The CDR3 has 11 residues.

A word on this clone: Distinct nucleotide sequences in the sample also encode this CDR3. The chain uses TRBV9 and TRBJ2-7, with D possibly matching TRBD2 (6 bases). The CDR3 is 12 amino acids. V lost 5 bases and J 4 bases, leaving 10 bases between the germline ends. Per the germline V gene, CDR1 is SGDLS and CDR2 is YYNGEE. Here the CDR3 reads CASSPGGYEQYF. The CDR3 region has the DNA TGTGCCAGCAGTCCCGGGGGATACGAGCAGTACTTC.

The chain joins TRBV7-8 to TRBJ1-4; D is uncertain. The germline V gene encodes CDR1 SGHVS and CDR2 FQNEAQ. V shed 5 bases and J shed 7 bases, with 23 bases lying between them. The CDR3 has 17 amino acids. This CDR3 is CASSQIRGLRRGEKLFF. The CDR3 DNA reads as TGTGCCAGCAGCCAAATTAGAGGGTTACGGAGAGGTGAAAAACTGTTTTTT.

The chain is built from TRBV27 and TRBJ2-5; D not resolved. The CDR3 length is 13 residues. The germline V gene has CDR1 MNHEY and CDR2 SMNVEV (reference sequence). Trimming took 6 bases from V and 1 from J, leaving 9 bases between them. CDR3 sequence (DNA): TGTGCCAGCAGCCACCGAGGCCAAGAGACCCAGTACTTC. This translates into CASSHRGQETQYF.

This clone was found once. The chain uses TRBV27 and TRBJ1-2; TRBD1 aligns across 12 bases. Germline lookup yields CDR1 MNHEY and CDR2 SMNVEV (reference sequence). The junction had 10 bases not matched to a gene; V was cut back by 5 bases and J by 0 bases. The CDR3 covers 18 residues. The CDR3 is CASSPLGQGAPTNYGYTF. The CDR3 region has the DNA TGTGCCAGCAGTCCCCTGGGACAGGGGGCTCCTACTAACTATGGCTACACCTTC.

The chain joins TRBV28 to TRBJ2-2, with TRBD2 identical over 16 bases. This CDR3 spans 17 amino acids. Looked up from germline, CDR1 is MDHEN and CDR2 is SYDVKM. V lost 4 bases, J lost 6 bases, and 5 bases stayed unmatched. The CDR3 region is CASSSLGLAGGSGELFF. For the CDR3, the DNA is TGTGCCAGCAGTTCCTTGGGACTAGCGGGAGGGTCCGGGGAGCTGTTTTTT.

This clone showed up just a few times. Other DNA sequences in the same sample also yield this CDR3. This chain connects TRBV11-2 to TRBJ2-7, with 10 bases identical to TRBD2. Germline V CDR1 and CDR2: SGHAT, FQNNGV. V dropped 1 base and J dropped 3; count of bases not matched to a gene: 0. This CDR3 comprises 14 residues. CDR3 nucleotide sequence: TGTGCCAGCAGCTTAGGGACTAGCGGCTACGAGCAGTACTTC. Its protein product is CASSLGTSGYEQYF. Filled out from reference TRBV11-2 and TRBJ2-7, the complete variable domain reads EAGVAQSPRYKIIEKRQSVAFWCNPISGHATLYWYQQILGQGPKLLIQFQNNGVVDDSQLPKDRFSAERLKGVDSTLKIQPAKLEDSAVYLCASSLGTSGYEQYFGPGTRLTVT.

The chain combines TRBV6-5 with TRBJ1-5; D ambiguous. V was clipped by 0 bases and J by 9 bases, with 12 bases between them. Germline values: CDR1 MNHEY, CDR2 SVGAGI. The CDR3 covers 14 residues. For the CDR3, the DNA is TGTGCCAGCAGTTACTCGGAGGGCACCAGGCCCCAGCATTTT. This codes for CASSYSEGTRPQHF.

The chain carries TRBV19 and TRBJ2-1; 7 bases are a match to TRBD1. In germline, CDR1 is LNHDA, CDR2 SQIVND (reference sequence). There are 15 residues in the CDR3. The ends lost 1 base at V and 7 bases at J; junction bases unmatched: 7. CDR3 DNA: TGTGCCAGTAGTATAGTAGGGGGCCACACGAATGAGCAGTTCTTC. As protein: CASSIVGGHTNEQFF.

The J gene is TRBJ1-1, the V gene TRBV7-9; maybe TRBD1 (5 bases). The V end lost 1 base, the J end lost 4 bases, and 7 bases lay between the germline ends. Germline V gives CDR1 SEHNR, CDR2 FQNEAQ (reference sequence). This CDR3 comprises 13 residues. DNA for the CDR3: TGTGCCAGCAGCTTAGAAGGGGCCACTGAAGCTTTCTTT. Translated, it gives CASSLEGATEAFF.

V is TRBV7-9 and J is TRBJ1-4, with D perhaps matching TRBD1 (5 bases). Germline CDR1 is SEHNR and CDR2 is FQNEAQ (reference sequence). This CDR3 is 15 amino acids long. V was trimmed by 5 bases and J by 6 bases, leaving 16 bases between them. For the CDR3, the DNA is TGTGCCAGCAGCATAACCGGGACCGAACATGAAAAACTGTTTTTT. Its protein is CASSITGTEHEKLFF.

The V gene is TRBV5-1, the J gene TRBJ1-1; weak D call: TRBD1 (5 bases). The CDR3 consists of 15 residues. Germline V gene lookup returns CDR1 SGHRS and CDR2 YFSETQ. The ends were cut back, 0 bases at V and 6 bases at J, with 15 bases in the middle. Here the CDR3 reads CASSLGRWGGAEAFF. The DNA of the CDR3 is TGCGCCAGCAGCTTGGGGCGGTGGGGCGGCGCTGAAGCTTTCTTT.

This clone has a handful of counts. The chain links TRBV27 to TRBJ1-1, with 7 bases fitting TRBD1. The CDR3 has 17 residues. The trim removed 5 bases at V and 0 bases at J, leaving 12 bases unmatched. Germline CDR1 reads MNHEY; CDR2 reads SMNVEV (reference sequence). The CDR3 protein is CASSLQRTGELNTEAFF. CDR3 nucleotides: TGTGCCAGCAGTCTCCAGCGGACAGGAGAGTTGAACACTGAAGCTTTCTTT.

This clone has just a few counts. The rearrangement uses TRBV15 and TRBJ1-5; 7 bases line up with TRBD1. The V gene's germline CDR1 is LNHNV and CDR2 YYDKDF (reference sequence). With V trimmed by 5 bases and J by 3 bases, 7 bases remained unmatched. The CDR3 has 15 amino acids. This CDR3 is CATSSDRRLNQPQHF. CDR3 DNA: TGTGCCACCAGCTCGGACAGGAGACTCAATCAGCCCCAGCATTTT.

V gene TRBV13 combines with J gene TRBJ1-1; no firm D call. CDR3 length: 13 amino acids. From germline, CDR1 is PRHDT and CDR2 FYEKMQ (reference sequence). Trimming stripped 2 bases from V and 2 bases from J, with 6 bases between. The CDR3 reads CASSLPPNTEAFF. DNA for the CDR3: TGTGCCAGCAGCTTACCCCCCAACACTGAAGCTTTCTTT.

The chain's CDR3 is CASSPFGGGNYGYTF. Written as DNA, the CDR3 is TGTGCCAGCAGCCCCTTTGGAGGGGGCAACTATGGCTACACCTTC. The chain joins TRBV6-5 to TRBJ1-2, with 7 positions matching TRBD1. In germline, CDR1 is MNHEY, CDR2 SVGAGI. V shed 6 bases and J 2 bases; nucleotides not matched to a gene: 9. The CDR3 runs to 15 residues.

The V call is TRBV5-6, the J call TRBJ2-1, with TRBD2 matching 13 bases. The CDR3 runs to 15 residues. Germline V gene lookup returns CDR1 SGHDT and CDR2 YYEEEE. V lost 4 bases and J lost 7; bases outside the gene matches: 5. CDR3 sequence (DNA): TGTGCCAGCAGCACCGGGACTAGCGGGGCAAATGAGCAGTTCTTC. This codes for CASSTGTSGANEQFF. The full variable domain, with the rest looked up from reference TRBV5-6 and TRBJ2-1, is DAGVTQSPTHLIKTRGQQVTLRCSPKSGHDTVSWYQQALGQGPQFIFQYYEEEERQRGNFPDRFSGHQFPNYSSELNVNALLLGDSALYLCASSTGTSGANEQFFGPGTRLTVL.

The chain carries TRBV7-9 and TRBJ1-2, with 7 bases matching TRBD1. The CDR3 is 13 amino acids. From germline, CDR1 is SEHNR and CDR2 FQNEAQ (reference sequence). Trimming took 3 bases from V and 6 from J; bases not matched to a gene: 4. CDR3 protein: CASSFPTGHGYTF. CDR3 in DNA: TGTGCCAGCAGCTTTCCGACAGGGCATGGCTACACCTTC.

The rearrangement uses TRBV6-6 and TRBJ2-1, with D unresolved. CDR1 and CDR2 from the germline V gene are MNHNY and SVGAGI (reference sequence). The CDR3 sequence is 15 residues long. V was shortened by 5 bases and J by 3 bases, with 14 bases between the two germline ends. The CDR3 spells CASSELEEGYNEQFF. CDR3 in DNA: TGTGCCAGCAGTGAGCTAGAAGAAGGCTACAATGAGCAGTTCTTC.

J is TRBJ2-2 and V is TRBV6-1; no reliable D call. The CDR3 consists of 17 residues. The V end was cut by 0 bases, the J end by 6 bases, with 17 bases between. The germline gives CDR1 MNHNS, CDR2 SASEGT. The CDR3 spells CASSEALGVGFPGELFF. CDR3 nucleotide sequence: TGTGCCAGCAGTGAAGCGCTAGGCGTAGGGTTCCCCGGGGAGCTGTTTTTT.

The chain recombines TRBV9 with TRBJ2-1; 7 bases fit TRBD1. With 4 bases clipped from V and 8 bases from J, the junction kept 6 bases outside the gene matches. This CDR3 comprises 13 residues. Germline-derived CDR1 and CDR2 are SGDLS and YYNGEE. The CDR3 bases are TGTGCCAGCAGCCTAAACAGGGGCCATGAGCAGTTCTTC. Its protein product is CASSLNRGHEQFF.

The V call is TRBV28, the J call TRBJ1-2; D not resolved. CDR3 length equals 13 residues. The germline V and J ends were trimmed by 7 bases and 6 bases, with 15 bases remaining between them. Germline CDR1 MDHEN, CDR2 SYDVKM. In DNA form, the CDR3 reads TGTGCCAGCACCCCTCAAGAAGGGAATGGCTACACCTTC. Amino acids: CASTPQEGNGYTF.

This rearrangement joins TRBV7-9 to TRBJ2-7, with 10 bases that match TRBD2. This CDR3 is 19 amino acids long. J gave up 2 bases and V 3 bases, and 16 bases lay outside the gene matches. Germline lookup yields CDR1 SEHNR and CDR2 FQNEAQ (reference sequence). CDR3 amino acids: CASSFNNILPTSGTYEQYF. The CDR3 region has the DNA TGTGCCAGCAGCTTCAACAACATTCTCCCAACTAGCGGGACCTACGAGCAGTACTTC.